A single sample is the source of the 27 T cell receptor beta chains below, sequenced in a study of blood T cell repertoires in COVID-19. Repertoires were generated with immunoSEQ multiplex PCR, while TCRdb's copy carries only in-frame clones and drops some. The repertoire has about 120,000 clones, approximately 85% of them found once; the top ten carry approximately 3.6%. What was sequenced was peripheral blood. The receptors shown here come from a man aged 40-49 years with acute or convalescent COVID-19.

This chain links TRBV6-2 or TRBV6-3 with TRBJ2-2; 12 bases fit TRBD2. CDR3 length: 20 amino acids. Germline V gene data show CDR1 as MNHEY and CDR2 as SVGEGT. The ends lost 4 bases at V and 2 bases at J; junction bases unmatched: 14. The chain's CDR3 is CASSSRLAGGPGKNTGELFF. CDR3 bases: TGTGCCAGCAGTTCCCGCCTAGCGGGGGGGCCGGGAAAAAACACCGGGGAGCTGTTTTTT.

This clone was observed a single time. This chain connects TRBV7-6 to TRBJ2-7, with a possible D match to TRBD1 (5 bases). Germline values: CDR1 SGHVS, CDR2 FNYEAQ. The CDR3 has 13 residues. V gave up 3 bases and J gave up 5 bases, with 11 bases separating them. CDR3 nucleotides: TGTGCCAGCAGCTTTTCAGGGTCCCACGAGCAGTACTTC. Protein product: CASSFSGSHEQYF.

The CDR3 region has the DNA TGTGCCAGCAGCCCCTTTTCCGGGGAGCTGTTTTTT. Its protein is CASSPFSGELFF. V gene TRBV14 combines with J gene TRBJ2-2; D is undetermined. V lost 4 bases to trimming and J lost 6 bases, with 6 bases between them. The germline gives CDR1 SGHDN, CDR2 FVKESK. The CDR3 runs 12 residues.

This chain links TRBV6-2 or TRBV6-3 with TRBJ2-7, with TRBD2 matching 7 bases. Trimming at V came to 2 bases and at J to 3 bases, leaving 7 bases not matched to a gene. The germline V gene encodes CDR1 MNHEY and CDR2 SVGEGT. CDR3 size: 15 residues. The CDR3 nucleotides read TGTGCCAGCAGTTACAACCCGGGGGGTAACTACGAGCAGTACTTC. It specifies CASSYNPGGNYEQYF.

This clone was detected once. V gene TRBV5-6 combines with J gene TRBJ2-1, with 7 bases that match TRBD1. V dropped 2 bases and J dropped 8; count of bases not matched to a gene: 7. Germline CDR1 reads SGHDT; CDR2 reads YYEEEE. CDR3 length equals 14 residues. CDR3 in DNA: TGTGCCAGCAGCTTTTTTACAGGGGCCGATGAGCAGTTCTTC. Amino acid sequence: CASSFFTGADEQFF.

The genes are TRBV2 and TRBJ1-2, with TRBD1 matching 7 bases. The CDR3 length is 14 residues. The germline gives CDR1 SNHLY, CDR2 FYNNEI. Trimming cost V 6 bases and J 5 bases; bases outside gene matches: 9. This chain's CDR3 is CASSRPDRPYGYTF. The CDR3 nucleotides are TGTGCCAGCAGCCGACCGGACAGGCCATATGGCTACACCTTC.

The gene calls are TRBV12-5 and TRBJ2-2, with 8 bases lining up with TRBD1. This CDR3 is built from 17 residues. V dropped 6 bases and J dropped 1; count of bases not matched to a gene: 10. Germline CDR1 is LGHNT and CDR2 is FRNRAP. CDR3 nucleotides: TGTGCTAGTGGCCCTCGTTCGGACAGGGAGAACACCGGGGAGCTGTTTTTT. It specifies CASGPRSDRENTGELFF.

The chain couples TRBV5-6 to TRBJ1-5; no definite D call. This CDR3 is 14 amino acids long. V dropped 0 bases and J dropped 3 bases, with 7 bases sitting between them. Germline CDR1 is SGHDT and CDR2 is YYEEEE. This CDR3 reads CASSLVGDNQPQHF. In DNA, the CDR3 is TGTGCCAGCAGCTTGGTGGGAGACAATCAGCCCCAGCATTTT.

This clone showed up just a few times. The V and J genes are TRBV3-1 (or the pseudogene TRBV3-2) and TRBJ1-5; possible D gene TRBD1, 5 bases. Germline V gene sequence: CDR1 LGHDT, CDR2 YNNKEL (reference sequence). V dropped 1 base and J dropped 5 bases, with 12 bases sitting between them. The CDR3 loop spans 15 amino acids. The CDR3 loop reads CASSQGRRGDQPQHF. For the CDR3, the DNA is TGTGCCAGCAGCCAAGGTAGGAGGGGCGATCAGCCCCAGCATTTT.

The CDR3 here is CSVEATGGETQYF. For the CDR3, the DNA is TGCAGCGTTGAGGCCACGGGGGGGGAGACCCAGTACTTC. This chain uses TRBV29-1 with TRBJ2-5, with 8 bases that match TRBD2. Germline-derived CDR1 and CDR2 are SQVTM and ANQGSEA. Trimming cost V 3 bases and J 5 bases; bases outside gene matches: 5. The CDR3 runs to 13 residues. Full variable domain (remainder filled in from reference TRBV29-1 and TRBJ2-5): SAVISQKPSRDICQRGTSLTIQCQVDSQVTMMFWYRQQPGQSLTLIATANQGSEATYESGFVIDKFPISRPNLTFSTLTVSNMSPEDSSIYLCSVEATGGETQYFGPGTRLLVL.

This clone has just a few counts. The rearrangement links TRBV30 to TRBJ1-2; 7 positions agree with TRBD1. After removal of 0 bases from V and 7 bases from J, the junction contained 11 bases not matched to a gene. From germline, CDR1 is GTSNPN and CDR2 SVGIG (reference sequence). The CDR3 loop spans 15 amino acids. The DNA of the CDR3 is TGTGCCTGGAGTGTTTGGCAGGGGGGTTCAGGTGGCTACACCTTC. Translation gives CAWSVWQGGSGGYTF. Combining the CDR3 with reference TRBV30 and TRBJ1-2 gives the whole variable domain SQTIHQWPATLVQPVGSPLSLECTVEGTSNPNLYWYRQAAGRGLQLLFYSVGIGQISSEVPQNLSASRPQDRQFILSSKKLLLSDSGFYLCAWSVWQGGSGGYTFGSGTRLTVV.

The CDR3 coding sequence is TGCGCCAGCAGCCAAGCCGGGACAGGGTTCAATCAGCCCCAGCATTTT. Translating it yields CASSQAGTGFNQPQHF. The V and J genes are TRBV4-1 and TRBJ1-5; 9 bases are shared with TRBD1. CDR3 length: 16 amino acids. Germline CDR1 reads MGHRA; CDR2 reads YSYEKL. V was clipped by 1 base and J by 3 bases; unmatched bases: 4.

This clone was observed once. The chain uses TRBV29-1 and TRBJ2-2; tentatively, D is TRBD1 (6 bases). From germline, CDR1 is SQVTM and CDR2 ANQGSEA. The CDR3 sequence is 15 residues long. The ends were cut back, 6 bases at V and 1 base at J, with 15 bases in the middle. The CDR3 bases are TGCAGCGTCCTGACCCAGGGGAAGAACACCGGGGAGCTGTTTTTT. It translates to CSVLTQGKNTGELFF.

Relative to its sample, this clone is medium-sized. The chain is built from TRBV27 and TRBJ2-3; TRBD1 matches at 10 bases. Germline-derived CDR1 and CDR2 are MNHEY and SMNVEV (reference sequence). J gave up 4 bases and V 8 bases, and 9 bases lay outside the gene matches. This CDR3 has 15 residues. DNA for the CDR3: TGTGCCAGCTCCACATCCGGGACAGGGGCAGATACGCAGTATTTT. Translated, it gives CASSTSGTGADTQYF.

V gene TRBV3-1 (or the pseudogene TRBV3-2) combines with J gene TRBJ2-7; tentatively, D is TRBD2 (5 bases). Germline V gene data show CDR1 as LGHDT and CDR2 as YNNKEL (reference sequence). This CDR3 has 16 residues. Trimming cost V 4 bases and J 5 bases, with 21 bases left between them. For the CDR3, the DNA is TGTGCCAGCAGCCCCGCGGTGGGAGTTGATATCGACGAGCAGTACTTC. Its protein is CASSPAVGVDIDEQYF.

The chain joins TRBV6-4 to TRBJ2-3; the match to TRBD2 covers 9 bases. The CDR3 totals 15 residues. The trim removed 4 bases at V and 3 bases at J, leaving 5 bases unmatched. Germline loops: CDR1 MRHNA, CDR2 SNTAGT. The DNA for the CDR3 is TGTGCCAGCAGTGTTGGCGGGGGGGCAACAGATACGCAGTATTTT. Protein product: CASSVGGGATDTQYF.

This chain uses TRBV19 with TRBJ1-2; D is unresolved. The CDR3 is 15 amino acids. The germline V gene has CDR1 LNHDA and CDR2 SQIVND (reference sequence). V gave up 5 bases and J gave up 4 bases, with 17 bases separating them. This CDR3 reads CASSPGNGVSYGYTF. CDR3 DNA: TGTGCCAGTAGTCCCGGGAACGGGGTAAGCTATGGCTACACCTTC.

The chain employs TRBV2 and TRBJ2-7; D not certain. The CDR3 has 13 residues. The V gene's germline CDR1 is SNHLY and CDR2 FYNNEI. Trimming left V 2 bases short and J 3 bases short, with 8 bases between. CDR3 in amino acids: CASSERVHYEQYF. The DNA of the CDR3 is TGTGCCAGCAGTGAACGGGTCCACTACGAGCAGTACTTC.

The chain has TRBV18 and TRBJ1-1, with D possibly matching TRBD1 (6 bases). V lost 4 bases, J lost 1 base, and 7 bases lay in between. The CDR3 has 13 amino acids. CDR1 and CDR2 (germline): KGHSH, LQKENI. The CDR3 DNA reads as TGTGCCAGCTCACGAGGGGGGAACACTGAAGCTTTCTTT. Its translation is CASSRGGNTEAFF.

The V and J genes are TRBV12-3 or TRBV12-4 and TRBJ1-6; no firm D call. The CDR3 has 13 residues. V lost 2 bases and J lost 10, with 9 bases in between. CDR3: CASSLRERSPLHF. CDR3 coding DNA: TGTGCCAGCAGTTTACGGGAACGATCACCCCTCCACTTT.

The rearrangement joins TRBV27 to TRBJ1-1; perhaps TRBD1 as D (6 bases). Trimming took off 1 base at V and 4 bases at J, with 13 bases between the two ends. Germline-derived CDR1 and CDR2 are MNHEY and SMNVEV (reference sequence). This CDR3 spans 15 amino acids. CDR3 protein: CASSLFGGAGTEAFF. The DNA of the CDR3 is TGTGCCAGCAGTTTATTCGGGGGGGCTGGCACTGAAGCTTTCTTT.

This clone was counted a single time. The chain joins TRBV27 to TRBJ1-5; D is uncertain. The CDR3 length is 13 residues. The germline gives CDR1 MNHEY, CDR2 SMNVEV (reference sequence). Trimming left V 2 bases short and J 8 bases short, with 10 bases between. The DNA of the CDR3 is TGTGCCAGCAGTTTACGAGTAGGAGAGCCCCAGCATTTT. The encoded protein is CASSLRVGEPQHF.

The J gene is TRBJ1-2, the V gene TRBV5-1; possibly TRBD1 for D (5 bases). V gave up 1 base and J gave up 4 bases, with 11 bases separating them. This CDR3 has 14 amino acids. Germline V gene lookup returns CDR1 SGHRS and CDR2 YFSETQ. The CDR3 loop is CASSLTTGGYGYTF. In nucleotides, the CDR3 is TGCGCCAGCAGCTTGACGACCGGGGGCTATGGCTACACCTTC.

The V and J genes are TRBV6-5 and TRBJ2-7, with D possibly TRBD1 on 6 matching bases. The CDR3 spans 14 residues. V lost 4 bases and J 3 bases, leaving 13 bases between the germline ends. Germline CDR1 MNHEY, CDR2 SVGAGI. As DNA, the CDR3 is TGTGCCAGCAGTTGGGCAGGGGATAGCTACGAGCAGTACTTC. Its protein product is CASSWAGDSYEQYF.

The chain recombines TRBV18 with TRBJ2-7, with a possible D match to TRBD2 (5 bases). V shed 6 bases and J shed 5 bases, with 23 bases lying between them. Germline CDR1 reads KGHSH; CDR2 reads LQKENI. CDR3 length equals 16 residues. CDR3 sequence (DNA): TGTGCCAGCTCCCCCGGACGGGTTGGGATCGGGAACGAGCAGTACTTC. Encoded protein: CASSPGRVGIGNEQYF.

The table lists this clone with a count of one. V is TRBV13 and J is TRBJ2-1; a weak D match, TRBD1 (5 bases). The CDR3 is 16 amino acids. The V gene lost 5 bases and the J gene lost 10 bases, with 24 bases spanning the gap. Germline V gene data show CDR1 as PRHDT and CDR2 as FYEKMQ (reference sequence). The CDR3 loop reads CASSKGATAMGFEQFF. The CDR3 DNA follows: TGTGCCAGCAGCAAAGGGGCGACCGCCATGGGTTTCGAGCAGTTCTTC.

This chain uses TRBV5-1 with TRBJ2-1; tentatively, D is TRBD2 (6 bases). Germline-derived CDR1 and CDR2 are SGHRS and YFSETQ. The V end was cut by 0 bases, the J end by 0 bases, with 10 bases between. The CDR3 has 16 residues. This CDR3 reads CASSLAGGDSYNEQFF. CDR3 nucleotides: TGCGCCAGCAGCTTGGCCGGAGGGGACTCCTACAATGAGCAGTTCTTC.